Each of the 21 T cell receptor beta chains below was sequenced from the same sample in a study of glioma-infiltrating T cells after dendritic cell vaccination (dated by TCRdb to 2016 to 2017). Library method: the immunoSEQ multiplex PCR assay. Entries here come from immuneACCESS through TCRdb and include only in-frame sequences with V and J called. Some clones fail to appear in such tables; in the studies checked, an unresolved V gene covers under half of the shortfall, and the cause of the remainder is unknown. This sample is represented by about 92,000 clones; around 84% of them were singletons. 15% to 19% of the sample belongs to the ten largest clones. The input for sequencing was blood, taken before dendritic cell vaccination. The receptors come from a human donor with glioblastoma.

The chain joins TRBV29-1 to TRBJ1-1; D is unclear. Trimming stripped 4 bases from V and 1 base from J, with 4 bases between. From germline, CDR1 is SQVTM and CDR2 ANQGSEA. The length of the CDR3 is 11 residues. Here the CDR3 DNA reads TGCAGCGTTGCCTGGAACACTGAAGCTTTCTTT. Translating it yields CSVAWNTEAFF.

The V gene is TRBV6-1, the J gene TRBJ2-7; TRBD1 matches 9 bases. CDR1 and CDR2 (germline): MNHNS, SASEGT. The V segment lost 2 bases and the J segment 6 bases; nucleotides outside the gene matches: 8. The CDR3 contains 15 residues. The DNA of the CDR3 is TGTGCCAGCAGTGAAAGAAGGACGGGACAGGGCGAGCAGTACTTC. Residues: CASSERRTGQGEQYF.

The chain joins TRBV6-6 to TRBJ1-2, with D tentatively TRBD1 (6 bases). V lost 7 bases to trimming and J lost 2 bases, with 11 bases between them. The CDR3 runs to 13 residues. Germline V gives CDR1 MNHNY, CDR2 SVGAGI (reference sequence). The CDR3 loop is CASTVGTNYGYTF. The CDR3 DNA follows: TGTGCCAGCACCGTGGGGACAAACTATGGCTACACCTTC.

V gene TRBV13 combines with J gene TRBJ2-7; D may be TRBD1 (6 bases). CDR1 is PRHDT and CDR2 is FYEKMQ in the germline V gene (reference sequence). V was pared by 6 bases and J by 5 bases, with 17 bases between. The CDR3 runs to 14 residues. For the CDR3, the DNA is TGTGCCAGCAGGCCTACAGGGTCAAGGAACGAGCAGTACTTC. The encoded protein is CASRPTGSRNEQYF.

The chain carries TRBV7-3 and TRBJ2-3; 9 nucleotides agree with TRBD2. The CDR3 sequence is 16 residues long. The trim removed 1 base at V and 4 bases at J, leaving 6 bases unmatched. The germline V gene has CDR1 SGHTA and CDR2 FQGTGA. The CDR3 is CASSLKAGGAADTQYF. DNA for the CDR3: TGTGCCAGCAGCTTAAAAGCGGGAGGTGCGGCAGATACGCAGTATTTT.

The chain links TRBV21-1 to TRBJ1-2. TRBV21-1 is a known pseudogene. This CDR3 region has 14 residues. The CDR3 here is CASTGGGKDYGYTF. In nucleotides, the CDR3 is TGTGCCTCGACTGGGGGGGGCAAGGACTATGGCTACACCTTC.

The chain links TRBV18 to TRBJ2-7, with D possibly TRBD2 on 5 matching bases. CDR1 and CDR2 from the germline V gene are KGHSH and LQKENI. V lost 5 bases and J lost 3, with 11 bases in between. The CDR3 runs to 13 residues. The CDR3 DNA is TGTGCCAGCTCAGAGGGAAACGGCTACGAGCAGTACTTC. Translation: CASSEGNGYEQYF.

The chain combines TRBV7-2 with TRBJ1-2; D unclear. Germline loops: CDR1 SGHTA, CDR2 FQGNSA. The CDR3 has 14 amino acids. Trimming pared 4 bases from V and 5 bases from J, leaving 14 bases between. The CDR3 loop is CASSSNKGVYGYTF. The CDR3 DNA is TGTGCCAGCAGCTCGAATAAAGGAGTATATGGCTACACCTTC.

CDR3 in amino acids: CASSLVGTGGAGEQYF. The CDR3 DNA is TGCGCCAGCAGCTTGGTGGGGACAGGGGGCGCGGGGGAGCAGTACTTC. The chain has TRBV5-1 and TRBJ2-7, with 12 nucleotides matching TRBD1. CDR1 is SGHRS, CDR2 YFSETQ, per germline. This CDR3 spans 16 amino acids. V trimming: 0 bases; J trimming: 7 bases; junction bases outside the gene matches: 8.

The chain carries TRBV30 and TRBJ1-1; 7 nucleotides line up with TRBD1. V shed 0 bases and J 1 base; nucleotides not matched to a gene: 5. The CDR3 covers 15 residues. Germline V gene sequence: CDR1 GTSNPN, CDR2 SVGIG (reference sequence). The CDR3 DNA is TGTGCCTGGAGTGTACGGCGACAGGGGAACACTGAAGCTTTCTTT. It is translated as CAWSVRRQGNTEAFF.

The CDR3 DNA is TGTGCTAGTGGTTTGGATGAGGTGACTCTTCCGAGCTCCTACAATGAGCAGTTCTTC. It yields the protein CASGLDEVTLPSSYNEQFF. V and J are TRBV12-5 and TRBJ2-1; D ambiguous. This CDR3 is 19 amino acids long. V was cut by 1 base and J by 0 bases, with 19 bases left in between. The germline V gene has CDR1 LGHNT and CDR2 FRNRAP.

For the CDR3, the DNA is TGTGCCAGCAGCTTCGGGTTGGGGGAGGGCACTGAAGCTTTCTTT. Translated, it gives CASSFGLGEGTEAFF. V usage is TRBV13 and J usage is TRBJ1-1; possibly TRBD1 for D (5 bases). The CDR3 runs 15 residues. V was pared by 3 bases and J by 4 bases, with 15 bases between. Germline lookup yields CDR1 PRHDT and CDR2 FYEKMQ (reference sequence). Variable domain in full (rest from reference TRBV13 and TRBJ1-1): AAGVIQSPRHLIKEKRETATLKCYPIPRHDTVYWYQQGPGQDPQFLISFYEKMQSDKGSIPDRFSAQQFSDYHSELNMSSLELGDSALYFCASSFGLGEGTEAFFGQGTRLTVV.

This rearrangement joins TRBV29-1 to TRBJ2-1; 7 bases fit TRBD2. J was trimmed by 3 bases and V by 4 bases; bases with no gene match: 6. The CDR3 length is 14 residues. CDR1 and CDR2 from the germline V gene are SQVTM and ANQGSEA. CDR3 in amino acids: CSVAVGGNYNEQFF. The DNA for the CDR3 is TGCAGCGTTGCCGTCGGGGGGAACTACAATGAGCAGTTCTTC.

This rearrangement joins TRBV10-3 to TRBJ2-7; unclear D gene. CDR1 is ENHRY and CDR2 is SYGVKD in the germline V gene. The CDR3 totals 14 residues. V was trimmed by 3 bases and J by 7 bases, leaving 16 bases between them. CDR3 region: CAISDSGRSGEQYF. CDR3 coding DNA: TGTGCCATCAGTGATTCGGGTAGGTCGGGTGAGCAGTACTTC.

The J gene is TRBJ2-3, the V gene TRBV7-9, with 10 positions matching TRBD1. This CDR3 has 15 residues. V lost 4 bases, J lost 5 bases, and 6 bases stayed unmatched. Germline V lookup: CDR1 SEHNR, CDR2 FQNEAQ (reference sequence). The CDR3 bases are TGTGCCAGCAGCTCAACCGGGACAGGGGTAGATACGCAGTATTTT. Its translation is CASSSTGTGVDTQYF.

This chain joins TRBV7-2 and TRBJ1-3; the D gene is possibly TRBD1 (6 bases). V lost 1 base, J lost 8 bases, and 12 bases lay in between. Germline CDR1 reads SGHTA; CDR2 reads FQGNSA. The CDR3 runs to 14 residues. Here the CDR3 DNA reads TGTGCCAGCAGCTTAGTTCTGGGGGCGGACACCATATATTTT. It yields the protein CASSLVLGADTIYF.

The gene calls are TRBV5-1 and TRBJ1-2; D remains ambiguous. This CDR3 contains 13 residues. Germline V gene lookup returns CDR1 SGHRS and CDR2 YFSETQ. V was clipped by 3 bases and J by 9 bases, with 15 bases between them. CDR3 nucleotides: TGCGCCAGCAGCTGGGGAGAGGGCTTGAGCTACACCTTC. Its protein product is CASSWGEGLSYTF.

This clone was recorded once. J is TRBJ1-5 and V is TRBV27; D is ambiguous. There are 13 residues in the CDR3. V was trimmed by 2 bases and J by 2 bases, leaving 4 bases between them. CDR1 and CDR2 from the germline V gene are MNHEY and SMNVEV (reference sequence). For the CDR3, the DNA is TGTGCCAGCAGTTTAAGAGGCAATCAGCCCCAGCATTTT. Translating it yields CASSLRGNQPQHF.

This sequence joins TRBV13 and TRBJ2-3; D call uncertain. The CDR3 is made up of 14 amino acids. The V and J ends lost 4 bases and 2 bases respectively, with 10 bases between them. The germline V gene has CDR1 PRHDT and CDR2 FYEKMQ (reference sequence). The CDR3 here is CASSSSGVTDTQYF. In DNA form, the CDR3 reads TGTGCCAGCAGCTCCAGTGGAGTCACAGATACGCAGTATTTT.

This rearrangement joins TRBV7-8 to TRBJ2-1; 9 bases agree with TRBD2. Per germline, CDR1 SGHVS and CDR2 FQNEAQ. The V and J ends lost 1 base and 8 bases, in that order; junction bases with no gene match: 27. The CDR3 contains 22 residues. CDR3 nucleotide sequence: TGTGCCAGCAGCTTAGGTACTCGCAGGGGATTAAGCGGGAGGTCCCGATTCGATGAGCAGTTCTTC. It encodes CASSLGTRRGLSGRSRFDEQFF.

The rearrangement joins TRBV9 to TRBJ2-5; no firm D call. The CDR3 runs 12 residues. CDR1 and CDR2 from the germline V gene are SGDLS and YYNGEE. Trimming removed 4 bases from V and 0 bases from J, with 4 bases in between. The CDR3 bases are TGTGCCAGCAGCCCTTACCAAGAGACCCAGTACTTC. Protein: CASSPYQETQYF.